These 2 T cell receptor beta chains originate from one sample sequenced in a study of neurological immune-mediated disorders. MiXCR, run by TCRdb on the 5' RACE reads, gives a single entry per CDR3 protein. Of 66,000 or so distinct CDR3 sequences listed, nearly 3.5% are singletons. The sequenced sample consisted of PBMCs. All receptors come from a man aged 35 to 55 with multiple sclerosis.

This clonotype was seen repeatedly, ten times or more. The V and J genes are TRBV29-1 and TRBJ2-3; TRBD2 aligns across 13 bases. This CDR3 is 16 amino acids long. Trimming at V came to 7 bases and at J to 0 bases, leaving 7 bases not matched to a gene. Germline V lookup: CDR1 SQVTM, CDR2 ANQGSEA. The CDR3 here is CSGAGLAGFSTDTQYF. DNA for the CDR3: TGCAGCGGGGCGGGACTAGCGGGATTTAGCACAGATACGCAGTATTTT.

At least ten counts were recorded for this clonotype. V is TRBV2 and J is TRBJ1-6; D not certain. This CDR3 contains 12 residues. The V gene lost 3 bases and the J gene lost 8 bases, with 5 bases spanning the gap. The germline V gene has CDR1 SNHLY and CDR2 FYNNEI. The CDR3: CASSEGYSPLHF. The CDR3 DNA reads as TGTGCCAGCAGTGAGGGGTATTCACCCCTCCACTTT. Drawing the rest from reference TRBV2 and TRBJ1-6, the complete variable domain is EPEVTQTPSHQVTQMGQEVILRCVPISNHLYFYWYRQILGQKVEFLVSFYNNEISEKSEIFDDQFSVERPDGSNFTLKIRSTKLEDSAMYFCASSEGYSPLHFGNGTRLTVT.